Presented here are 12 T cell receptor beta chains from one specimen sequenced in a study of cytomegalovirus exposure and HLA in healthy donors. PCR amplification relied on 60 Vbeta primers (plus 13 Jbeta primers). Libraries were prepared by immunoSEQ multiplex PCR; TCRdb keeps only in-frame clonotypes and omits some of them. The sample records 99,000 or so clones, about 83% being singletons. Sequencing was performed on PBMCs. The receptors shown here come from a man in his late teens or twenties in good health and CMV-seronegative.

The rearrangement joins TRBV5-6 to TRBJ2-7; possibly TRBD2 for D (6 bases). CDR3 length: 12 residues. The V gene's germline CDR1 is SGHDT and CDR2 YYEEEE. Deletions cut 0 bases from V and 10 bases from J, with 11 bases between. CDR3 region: CASSLERGGQYF. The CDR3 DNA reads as TGTGCCAGCAGCTTGGAAAGGGGAGGTCAGTACTTC. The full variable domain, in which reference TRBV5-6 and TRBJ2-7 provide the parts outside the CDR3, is DAGVTQSPTHLIKTRGQQVTLRCSPKSGHDTVSWYQQALGQGPQFIFQYYEEEERQRGNFPDRFSGHQFPNYSSELNVNALLLGDSALYLCASSLERGGQYFGPGTRLTVT.

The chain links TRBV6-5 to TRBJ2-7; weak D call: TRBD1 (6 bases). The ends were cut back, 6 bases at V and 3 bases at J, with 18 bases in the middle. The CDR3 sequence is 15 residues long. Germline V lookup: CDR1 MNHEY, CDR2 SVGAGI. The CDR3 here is CASSLSTGNLYEQYF. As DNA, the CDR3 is TGTGCCAGCAGCTTATCTACAGGGAACCTCTACGAGCAGTACTTC.

The CDR3 loop is CASSYAPGGYGYTF. The CDR3 nucleotides read TGTGCCAGCAGTTATGCGCCAGGGGGGTATGGCTACACCTTC. The gene calls are TRBV6-5 and TRBJ1-2; 7 bases are shared with TRBD1. The V segment lost 3 bases and the J segment 5 bases; nucleotides outside the gene matches: 6. The CDR3 loop spans 14 amino acids. The germline gives CDR1 MNHEY, CDR2 SVGAGI.

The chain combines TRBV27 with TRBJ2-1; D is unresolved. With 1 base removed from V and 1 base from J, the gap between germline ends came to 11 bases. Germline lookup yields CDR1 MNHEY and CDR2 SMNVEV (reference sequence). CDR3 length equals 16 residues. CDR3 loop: CASSLFGFSSYNEQFF. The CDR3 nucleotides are TGTGCCAGCAGTTTATTTGGCTTTTCGTCCTACAATGAGCAGTTCTTC.

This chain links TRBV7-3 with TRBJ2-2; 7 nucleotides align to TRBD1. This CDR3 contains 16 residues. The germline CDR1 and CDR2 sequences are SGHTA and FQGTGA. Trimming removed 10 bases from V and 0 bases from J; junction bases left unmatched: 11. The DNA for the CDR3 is TGTGCCACCCAGGATACAGGGGCCGCGAACACCGGGGAGCTGTTTTTT. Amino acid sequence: CATQDTGAANTGELFF.

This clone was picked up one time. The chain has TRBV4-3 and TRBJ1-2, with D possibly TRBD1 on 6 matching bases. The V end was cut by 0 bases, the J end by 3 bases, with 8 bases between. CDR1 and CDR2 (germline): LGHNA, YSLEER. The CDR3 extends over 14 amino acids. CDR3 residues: CASSQDRTDYGYTF. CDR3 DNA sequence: TGCGCCAGCAGCCAAGACAGGACAGACTATGGCTACACCTTC.

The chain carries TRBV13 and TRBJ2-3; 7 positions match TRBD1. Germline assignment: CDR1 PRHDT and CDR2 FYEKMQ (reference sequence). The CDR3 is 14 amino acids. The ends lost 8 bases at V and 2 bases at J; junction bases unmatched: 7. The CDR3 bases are TGTGCCAGCCAATGGGACAGCTACACAGATACGCAGTATTTT. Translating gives CASQWDSYTDTQYF.

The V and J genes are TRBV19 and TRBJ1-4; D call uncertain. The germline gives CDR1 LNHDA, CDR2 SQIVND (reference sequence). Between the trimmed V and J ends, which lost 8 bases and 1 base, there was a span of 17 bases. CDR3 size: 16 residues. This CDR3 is CASGGGRVRTNEKLFF. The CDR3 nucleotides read TGTGCCAGTGGAGGTGGGCGGGTCAGAACTAATGAAAAACTGTTTTTT.

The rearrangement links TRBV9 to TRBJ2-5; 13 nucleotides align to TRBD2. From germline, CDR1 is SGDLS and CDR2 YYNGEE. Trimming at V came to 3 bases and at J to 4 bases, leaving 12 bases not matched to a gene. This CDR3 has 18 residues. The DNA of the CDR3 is TGTGCCAGCAGCGCCTCCCTGGGGACTAGCGGGGTCCGAGAGACCCAGTACTTC. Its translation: CASSASLGTSGVRETQYF.

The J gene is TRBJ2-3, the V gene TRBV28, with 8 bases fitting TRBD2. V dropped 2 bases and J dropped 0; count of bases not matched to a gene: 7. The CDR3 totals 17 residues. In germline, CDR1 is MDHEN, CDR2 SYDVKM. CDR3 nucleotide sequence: TGTGCCAGCAGTTTAGTAGCGGGGCCCGGAAGCACAGATACGCAGTATTTT. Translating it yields CASSLVAGPGSTDTQYF. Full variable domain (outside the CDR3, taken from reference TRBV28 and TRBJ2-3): DVKVTQSSRYLVKRTGEKVFLECVQDMDHENMFWYRQDPGLGLRLIYFSYDVKMKEKGDIPEGYSVSREKKERFSLILESASTNQTSMYLCASSLVAGPGSTDTQYFGPGTRLTVL.

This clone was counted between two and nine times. The CDR3 DNA is TGTGCCAGCAGTGAACTAGCGGATAGCACAGATACGCAGTATTTT. Its translation is CASSELADSTDTQYF. The rearrangement joins TRBV6-4 to TRBJ2-3; 8 positions agree with TRBD2. CDR1 is MRHNA and CDR2 is SNTAGT in the germline V gene. This CDR3 spans 15 amino acids. The V segment lost 3 bases and the J segment 0 bases; nucleotides outside the gene matches: 2.

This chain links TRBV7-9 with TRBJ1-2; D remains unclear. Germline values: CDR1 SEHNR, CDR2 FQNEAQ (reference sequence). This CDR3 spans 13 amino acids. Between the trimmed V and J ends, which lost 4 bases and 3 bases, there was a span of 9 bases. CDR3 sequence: CASSSITYYGYTF. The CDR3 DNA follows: TGTGCCAGCAGCTCCATAACATACTATGGCTACACCTTC.